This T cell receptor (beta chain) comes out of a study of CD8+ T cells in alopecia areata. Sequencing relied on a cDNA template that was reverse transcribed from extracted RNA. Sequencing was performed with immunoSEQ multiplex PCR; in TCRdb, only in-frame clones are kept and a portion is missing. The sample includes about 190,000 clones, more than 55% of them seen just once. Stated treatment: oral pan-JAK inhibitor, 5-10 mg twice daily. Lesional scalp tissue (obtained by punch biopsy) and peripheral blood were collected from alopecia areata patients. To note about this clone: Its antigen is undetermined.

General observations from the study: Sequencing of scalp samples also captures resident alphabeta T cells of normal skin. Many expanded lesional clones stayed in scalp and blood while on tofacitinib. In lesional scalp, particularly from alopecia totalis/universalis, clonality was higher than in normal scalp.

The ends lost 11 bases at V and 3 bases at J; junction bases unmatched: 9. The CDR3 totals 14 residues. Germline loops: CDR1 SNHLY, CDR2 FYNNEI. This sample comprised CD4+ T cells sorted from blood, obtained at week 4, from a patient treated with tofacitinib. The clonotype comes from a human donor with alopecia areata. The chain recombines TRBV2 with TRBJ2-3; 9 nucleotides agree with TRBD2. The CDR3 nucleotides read TGTGCCGGAGCTCTAGCGGGAAGAACAGATACGCAGTATTTT. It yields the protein CAGALAGRTDTQYF.